The 30 T cell receptor beta chains reported below all come from one sample, sequenced in a study of T cells after yellow fever vaccination. From the 5' RACE reads, TCRdb called clonotypes with MiXCR, one entry per CDR3 protein. Of about 160,000 distinct CDR3 sequences listed, about 7% were seen once; the top ten hold about 2.5%. The material sequenced was CD4+ T cells sorted from PBMCs, taken roughly 5 days after the first yellow fever vaccination. Every receptor here comes from a man younger than 30 who received the YFV17D yellow fever vaccine.

This clonotype was recorded many times. The chain is built from TRBV4-1 and TRBJ2-1; tentatively, D is TRBD2 (5 bases). Per the germline V gene, CDR1 is MGHRA and CDR2 is YSYEKL. This CDR3 has 16 amino acids. The V gene lost 5 bases and the J gene lost 4 bases, with 18 bases spanning the gap. CDR3 sequence: CASSKTILEIYNEQFF. The CDR3 nucleotides read TGCGCCAGCAGCAAAACTATACTAGAGATATACAATGAGCAGTTCTTC.

There are many counts of this clonotype. The CDR3 spells CASSLERPLEYSPLHF. The CDR3 DNA reads as TGTGCCAGCAGCTTAGAAAGGCCTCTCGAATATTCACCCCTCCACTTT. V gene TRBV7-8 combines with J gene TRBJ1-6; D unclear. In germline, CDR1 is SGHVS, CDR2 FQNEAQ. The CDR3 length is 16 residues. Trimming cost V 1 base and J 8 bases, with 15 bases left between them.

The chain recombines TRBV2 with TRBJ2-7; D is undetermined. Germline loops: CDR1 SNHLY, CDR2 FYNNEI. The CDR3 totals 12 residues. The CDR3 is CAGSYSSYEQYV. In DNA form, the CDR3 reads TGTGCCGGCAGCTATAGCTCCTACGAGCAGTACGTC.

There are many counts of this clonotype. The chain recombines TRBV3-1 with TRBJ2-1; D tentatively fits TRBD1 or TRBD2 (5 bases each). Germline V gives CDR1 LGHDT, CDR2 YNNKEL (reference sequence). Trimming removed 4 bases from V and 6 bases from J, with 13 bases in between. The CDR3 spans 14 residues. CDR3: CASSRVRGGNEQFF. CDR3 bases: TGTGCCAGCAGCCGTGTGAGGGGTGGCAATGAGCAGTTCTTC.

This clonotype was detected only a few times. This chain connects TRBV29-1 to TRBJ2-6; 7 bases match TRBD2. Germline assignment: CDR1 SQVTM and CDR2 ANQGSEA. V lost 3 bases, J lost 3 bases, and 5 bases stayed unmatched. The CDR3 has 15 residues. CDR3: CSVEGGTLGANVLTF. The CDR3 nucleotides read TGCAGCGTTGAGGGAGGGACCCTTGGGGCCAACGTCCTGACTTTC.

This clonotype was observed at least ten times. V and J are TRBV5-1 and TRBJ2-3; no firm D call. V lost 0 bases, J lost 2 bases, and 13 bases lay in between. The V gene's germline CDR1 is SGHRS and CDR2 YFSETQ. The CDR3 is made up of 16 amino acids. Here the CDR3 DNA reads TGCGCCAGCAGCTTGGACCGATACGACCTCACAGATACGCAGTATTTT. Its translation: CASSLDRYDLTDTQYF.

This clonotype showed up many times. The V call is TRBV6-2 or TRBV6-3, the J call TRBJ2-5; 7 bases line up with TRBD2. V lost 5 bases, J lost 4 bases, and 4 bases stayed unmatched. Germline assignment: CDR1 MNHEY and CDR2 SVGEGT. This CDR3 is 13 amino acids long. Written as DNA, the CDR3 is TGTGCCAGCAGTAGGGACTACGGAGAGACCCAGTACTTC. It is translated as CASSRDYGETQYF.

This clonotype was detected ten times or more. J is TRBJ2-2 and V is TRBV6-5; perhaps TRBD2 as D (5 bases). V dropped 5 bases and J dropped 1 base, with 14 bases sitting between them. The CDR3 totals 16 residues. Germline V lookup: CDR1 MNHEY, CDR2 SVGAGI. This CDR3 reads CASSPSRTLNTGELFF. CDR3 coding DNA: TGTGCCAGCAGTCCTTCACGGACTCTGAACACCGGGGAGCTGTTTTTT.

In this sample, this clonotype turned up many times. In nucleotides, the CDR3 is TGCGCCAGCAGCATCGGACAGGGCACCAATAATTCACCCCTCCACTTT. Amino acids: CASSIGQGTNNSPLHF. This chain links TRBV5-1 with TRBJ1-6; 8 bases are shared with TRBD1. Losses at the gene ends were 4 bases for V and 5 bases for J; bases not matched to a gene: 8. Germline values: CDR1 SGHRS, CDR2 YFSETQ. The CDR3 runs 16 residues. Together with reference TRBV5-1 and TRBJ1-6, the CDR3 gives the full variable domain: KAGVTQTPRYLIKTRGQQVTLSCSPISGHRSVSWYQQTPGQGLQFLFEYFSETQRNKGNFPGRFSGRQFSNSRSEMNVSTLELGDSALYLCASSIGQGTNNSPLHFGNGTRLTVT.

This CDR3 reads CASSLTQDTQYF. CDR3 sequence (DNA): TGTGCCAGCAGTTTAACCCAAGATACGCAGTATTTT. V gene TRBV28 combines with J gene TRBJ2-3; D unresolved. This CDR3 region has 12 residues. Germline CDR1 MDHEN, CDR2 SYDVKM. The ends were cut back, 2 bases at V and 5 bases at J, with 5 bases in the middle.

This clonotype was seen ten or more times. The genes are TRBV14 and TRBJ1-1, with unresolved D. The CDR3 is made up of 13 amino acids. Germline V CDR1 and CDR2: SGHDN, FVKESK. Trimming stripped 5 bases from V and 1 base from J, with 8 bases between. The DNA for the CDR3 is TGTGCCAGCAGCGTACAGCCGAACACTGAAGCTTTCTTT. This codes for CASSVQPNTEAFF.

The sample holds many counts of this clonotype. The chain couples TRBV7-2 to TRBJ2-7, with 10 bases fitting TRBD2. The germline CDR1 and CDR2 sequences are SGHTA and FQGNSA. The CDR3 has 13 amino acids. The junction had 4 bases not matched to a gene; V was cut back by 5 bases and J by 6 bases. CDR3 sequence reads: CASSLSGGREQYF. CDR3 nucleotide sequence: TGTGCCAGCAGCCTTAGCGGGGGGCGCGAGCAGTACTTC.

This clonotype was seen repeatedly, ten times or more. The chain combines TRBV12-3 or TRBV12-4 with TRBJ1-5, with TRBD1 identical over 7 bases. This CDR3 comprises 13 residues. Trimming removed 7 bases from V and 6 bases from J; junction bases left unmatched: 6. In DNA form, the CDR3 reads TGTGCCAGCAACCAGGGGGATGCTCAGCCCCAGCATTTT. Residues: CASNQGDAQPQHF.

This clonotype showed up just a few times. The rearrangement joins TRBV28 to TRBJ2-2; D call uncertain. The CDR3 is made up of 14 amino acids. V lost 3 bases and J 3 bases, leaving 8 bases between the germline ends. Germline CDR1 MDHEN, CDR2 SYDVKM. CDR3 loop: CASSLSGYTGELFF. Here the CDR3 DNA reads TGTGCCAGCAGTTTGTCGGGTTACACCGGGGAGCTGTTTTTT.

This clonotype occurred a few times. The V gene is TRBV6-1, the J gene TRBJ2-3; the match to TRBD1 covers 9 bases. Germline assignment: CDR1 MNHNS and CDR2 SASEGT. The trim removed 6 bases at V and 3 bases at J, leaving 7 bases unmatched. The CDR3 loop spans 15 amino acids. The CDR3 spells CASRSQGARTDTQYF. In DNA, the CDR3 is TGTGCCAGCAGATCACAGGGGGCGCGGACAGATACGCAGTATTTT.

Only a few counts were recorded for this clonotype. The chain couples TRBV12-3 or TRBV12-4 to TRBJ1-1; D is ambiguous. Trimming stripped 8 bases from V and 3 bases from J, with 10 bases between. This CDR3 has 12 residues. The CDR3 coding sequence is TGTGCCAGCGGCTTCGGGTACACTGAAGCTTTCTTT. Translating gives CASGFGYTEAFF.

This clonotype has ten or more counts. The chain links TRBV20-1 to TRBJ1-1; D not resolved. The V end lost 3 bases, the J end lost 0 bases, and 14 bases lay between the germline ends. CDR3 size: 15 residues. CDR1 and CDR2 (germline): DFQATT, SNEGSKA (reference sequence). The CDR3 DNA reads as TGCAGTGCTAGGGATCCCGCGGCCGTGAACACTGAAGCTTTCTTT. Translation: CSARDPAAVNTEAFF.

The V call is TRBV6-1, the J call TRBJ2-5; 8 bases agree with TRBD2. In germline, CDR1 is MNHNS, CDR2 SASEGT. The ends lost 5 bases at V and 5 bases at J; junction bases unmatched: 10. CDR3 length: 15 residues. CDR3 loop: CASSSPAGAAETQYF. CDR3 bases: TGTGCCAGCAGTAGCCCAGCGGGGGCCGCGGAGACCCAGTACTTC.

This clonotype appeared many times. The genes are TRBV7-8 and TRBJ2-5, with 10 bases matching TRBD2. The CDR3 consists of 14 residues. CDR1 and CDR2 from the germline V gene are SGHVS and FQNEAQ. J lost 7 bases, V lost 7 bases, and 9 bases had no gene match. The DNA of the CDR3 is TGTGCCAGCAAGGAGCGGGGGGGTTCGTGGACCCAGTACTTC. Translated, it gives CASKERGGSWTQYF.

Many counts were recorded for this clonotype. The chain recombines TRBV18 with TRBJ1-1; maybe TRBD1 (5 bases). V lost 1 base and J lost 1, with 13 bases in between. This CDR3 comprises 16 residues. CDR1 is KGHSH, CDR2 LQKENI, per germline. The CDR3 is CASSPQRGGRNTEAFF. The CDR3 region has the DNA TGTGCCAGCTCACCACAAAGGGGCGGACGGAACACTGAAGCTTTCTTT.

The chain recombines TRBV5-1 with TRBJ1-1; 9 positions match TRBD1. V dropped 3 bases and J dropped 4; count of bases not matched to a gene: 10. CDR1 and CDR2 (germline): SGHRS, YFSETQ. CDR3 length equals 16 residues. The CDR3 here is CASSSNRGRRTTEAFF. In DNA form, the CDR3 reads TGCGCCAGCAGCTCCAACAGGGGGCGAAGGACCACTGAAGCTTTCTTT.

This clonotype was seen repeatedly, ten times or more. The V and J genes are TRBV18 and TRBJ2-7, with D perhaps matching TRBD1 (6 bases). Per the germline V gene, CDR1 is KGHSH and CDR2 is LQKENI. CDR3 length: 16 residues. V was cut by 3 bases and J by 4 bases, with 19 bases left in between. DNA of the CDR3: TGTGCCAGCTCACCGGCTGGGGCAGGGGTGTTGTACGAGCAGTACTTC. It codes for CASSPAGAGVLYEQYF.

This clonotype was counted many times. The DNA of the CDR3 is TGTGCCATCAGTGAGTCGACGCTCGTAGGAAACACCATATATTTT. It yields the protein CAISESTLVGNTIYF. The chain joins TRBV10-3 to TRBJ1-3; the D is unclear. Germline loops: CDR1 ENHRY, CDR2 SYGVKD. CDR3 size: 15 residues. V lost 0 bases and J 4 bases, leaving 10 bases between the germline ends.

The table lists this clonotype with many counts. The chain joins TRBV5-6 to TRBJ1-5, with D possibly matching TRBD1 (5 bases). Germline CDR1 SGHDT, CDR2 YYEEEE. This CDR3 has 16 amino acids. The ends were cut back, 3 bases at V and 2 bases at J, with 15 bases in the middle. CDR3 DNA: TGTGCCAGCAGCTCCCTTGGGACCGGGGGCAATCAGCCCCAGCATTTT. It encodes CASSSLGTGGNQPQHF. The variable domain in full, with the rest retrieved from reference TRBV5-6 and TRBJ1-5, is DAGVTQSPTHLIKTRGQQVTLRCSPKSGHDTVSWYQQALGQGPQFIFQYYEEEERQRGNFPDRFSGHQFPNYSSELNVNALLLGDSALYLCASSSLGTGGNQPQHFGDGTRLSIL.

As DNA, the CDR3 is TGTGCCAGCAGTGATAGAGGGAATTCACCCCTCCACTTT. This codes for CASSDRGNSPLHF. The chain carries TRBV25-1 and TRBJ1-6; D gene ambiguous. The CDR3 totals 13 residues. Trimming shortened V by 3 bases and J by 7 bases, and 7 bases separated the two germline ends. Germline values: CDR1 MGHDK, CDR2 SYGVNS.

This clonotype occurred many times. CDR3 nucleotides: TGCAGTGCTAGTCGGTTTCAGACTTATAGCACAGATACGCAGTATTTT. This encodes CSASRFQTYSTDTQYF. The rearrangement joins TRBV20-1 to TRBJ2-3; D call uncertain. The CDR3 totals 16 residues. The V end was cut by 3 bases, the J end by 0 bases, with 16 bases between. Germline CDR1 reads DFQATT; CDR2 reads SNEGSKA (reference sequence).

This clonotype has at least ten counts. The chain recombines TRBV10-3 with TRBJ1-4; D gene ambiguous. This CDR3 is 14 amino acids long. Trimming took off 4 bases at V and 5 bases at J, with 11 bases between the two ends. The germline V gene encodes CDR1 ENHRY and CDR2 SYGVKD. The CDR3 loop reads CAISGEQLNEKLFF. The CDR3 region has the DNA TGTGCCATCAGTGGGGAACAGTTGAATGAAAAACTGTTTTTT.

This clonotype was picked up a small number of times. V and J are TRBV4-3 and TRBJ2-1; weak D call: TRBD2 (5 bases). The CDR3 runs to 15 residues. CDR1 is LGHNA and CDR2 is YSLEER in the germline V gene. Trimming shortened V by 8 bases and J by 1 base, and 15 bases separated the two germline ends. The CDR3 spells CASRTGYSSYNEQFF. The DNA of the CDR3 is TGCGCCAGCCGGACGGGGTATTCTTCCTACAATGAGCAGTTCTTC.

This clonotype was observed at least ten times. V gene TRBV25-1 combines with J gene TRBJ2-1, with 9 nucleotides matching TRBD1. The CDR3 consists of 14 residues. Germline-derived CDR1 and CDR2 are MGHDK and SYGVNS. The ends lost 2 bases at V and 8 bases at J; junction bases unmatched: 4. The CDR3 DNA is TGTGCCAGCAGTGAACCGGGACAGGGATATGAGCAGTTCTTC. It is translated as CASSEPGQGYEQFF.

This clonotype was seen at least ten times. The rearrangement links TRBV6-5 to TRBJ1-3; D possibly corresponds to TRBD1 (5 bases). The CDR3 length is 15 residues. Germline assignment: CDR1 MNHEY and CDR2 SVGAGI. V lost 5 bases and J 1 base, leaving 12 bases between the germline ends. For the CDR3, the DNA is TGTGCCAGCAGTAGGGGAGGCGGGTCTGGAAACACCATATATTTT. It specifies CASSRGGGSGNTIYF.